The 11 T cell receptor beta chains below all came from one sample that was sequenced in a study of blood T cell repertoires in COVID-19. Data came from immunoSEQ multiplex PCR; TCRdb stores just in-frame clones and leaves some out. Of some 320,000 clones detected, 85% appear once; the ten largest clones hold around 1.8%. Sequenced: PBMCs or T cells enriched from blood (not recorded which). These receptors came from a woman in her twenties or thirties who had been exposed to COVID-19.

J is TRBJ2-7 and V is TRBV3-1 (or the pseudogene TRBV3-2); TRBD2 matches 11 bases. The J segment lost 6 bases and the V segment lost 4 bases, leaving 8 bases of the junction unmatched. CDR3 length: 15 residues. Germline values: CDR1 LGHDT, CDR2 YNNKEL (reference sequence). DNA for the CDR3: TGTGCCAGCAGCCTAGTAGCGGGGGGGGCGCTCGAGCAGTACTTC. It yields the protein CASSLVAGGALEQYF.

This chain's CDR3 is CASKPGHNTEAFF. In DNA form, the CDR3 reads TGTGCCAGCAAACCGGGACACAACACTGAAGCTTTCTTT. The V call is TRBV28, the J call TRBJ1-1, with D possibly being TRBD1 (6 bases). CDR3 length: 13 amino acids. The V and J ends lost 7 bases and 2 bases respectively, with 11 bases between them. The germline V gene has CDR1 MDHEN and CDR2 SYDVKM.

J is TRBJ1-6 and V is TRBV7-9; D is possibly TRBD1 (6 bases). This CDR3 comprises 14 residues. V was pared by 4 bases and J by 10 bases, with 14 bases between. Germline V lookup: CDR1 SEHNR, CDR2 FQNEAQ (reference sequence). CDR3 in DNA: TGTGCCAGCAGCTCACAGACAGGAGGCTCACCCCTCCACTTT. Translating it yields CASSSQTGGSPLHF. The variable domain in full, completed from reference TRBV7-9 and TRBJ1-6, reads DTGVSQNPRHKITKRGQNVTFRCDPISEHNRLYWYRQTLGQGPEFLTYFQNEAQLEKSRLLSDRFSAERPKGSFSTLEIQRTEQGDSAMYLCASSSQTGGSPLHFGNGTRLTVT.

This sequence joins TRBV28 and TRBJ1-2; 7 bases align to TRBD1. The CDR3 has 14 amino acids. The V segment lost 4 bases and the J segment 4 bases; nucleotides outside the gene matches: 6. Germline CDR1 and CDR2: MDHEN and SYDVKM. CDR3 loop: CASSWTGPTYGYTF. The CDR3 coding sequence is TGTGCCAGCAGTTGGACAGGCCCGACCTATGGCTACACCTTC.

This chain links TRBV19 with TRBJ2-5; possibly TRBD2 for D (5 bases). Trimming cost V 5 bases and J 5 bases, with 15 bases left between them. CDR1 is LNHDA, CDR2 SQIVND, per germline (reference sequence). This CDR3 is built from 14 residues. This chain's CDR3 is CASSDGIVRETQYF. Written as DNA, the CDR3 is TGTGCCAGTAGTGACGGGATCGTGAGGGAGACCCAGTACTTC.

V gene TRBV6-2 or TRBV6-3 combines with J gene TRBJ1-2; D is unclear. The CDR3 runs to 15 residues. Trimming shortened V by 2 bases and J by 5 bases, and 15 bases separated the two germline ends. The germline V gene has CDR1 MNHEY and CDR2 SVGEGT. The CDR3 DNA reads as TGTGCCAGCAGTTACCCCGCGTCGGGGAATTATGGCTACACCTTC. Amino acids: CASSYPASGNYGYTF.

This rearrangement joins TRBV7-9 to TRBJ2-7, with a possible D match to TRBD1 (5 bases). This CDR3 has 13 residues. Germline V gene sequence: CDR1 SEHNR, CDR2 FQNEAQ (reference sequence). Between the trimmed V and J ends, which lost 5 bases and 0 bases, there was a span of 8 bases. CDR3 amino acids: CASSDDSSYEQYF. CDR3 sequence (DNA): TGTGCCAGCAGCGACGACAGCTCCTACGAGCAGTACTTC.

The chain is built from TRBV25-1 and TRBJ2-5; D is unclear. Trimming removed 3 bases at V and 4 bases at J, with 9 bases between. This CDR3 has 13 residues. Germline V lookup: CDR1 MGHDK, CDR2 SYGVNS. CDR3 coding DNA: TGTGCCAGCAGTGATTACCCTACAGAGACCCAGTACTTC. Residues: CASSDYPTETQYF.

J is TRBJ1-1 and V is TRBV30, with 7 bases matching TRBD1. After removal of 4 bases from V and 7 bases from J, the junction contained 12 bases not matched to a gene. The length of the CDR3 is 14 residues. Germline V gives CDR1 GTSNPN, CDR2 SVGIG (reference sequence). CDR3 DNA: TGTGCCTGGAAAAACTGGGACAGAAGTAATGAAGCTTTCTTT. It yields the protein CAWKNWDRSNEAFF.

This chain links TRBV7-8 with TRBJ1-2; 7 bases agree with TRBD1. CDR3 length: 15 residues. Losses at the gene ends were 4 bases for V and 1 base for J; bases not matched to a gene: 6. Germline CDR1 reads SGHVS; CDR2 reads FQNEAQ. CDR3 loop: CASSSRTGLNYGYTF. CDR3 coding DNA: TGTGCCAGCAGCTCACGGACAGGCCTTAACTATGGCTACACCTTC.

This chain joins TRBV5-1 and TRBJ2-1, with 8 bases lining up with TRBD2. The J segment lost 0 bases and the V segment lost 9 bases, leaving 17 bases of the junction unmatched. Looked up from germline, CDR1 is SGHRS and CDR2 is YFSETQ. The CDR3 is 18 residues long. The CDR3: CATRKSGGPLNSYNEQFF. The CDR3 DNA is TGCGCCACTCGGAAGAGCGGGGGCCCGTTAAACTCCTACAATGAGCAGTTCTTC.